These 12 T cell receptor beta chains originate from one sample sequenced in a study of cytomegalovirus exposure and HLA in healthy donors. PCR was performed using 60 Vbeta and 13 Jbeta primers. The data were produced by immunoSEQ multiplex PCR, yet TCRdb's version contains in-frame clones alone and is incomplete. The table has some 200,000 clones, nearly 80% seen once; the top ten hold roughly 3%. Sequences were obtained from PBMCs. The receptors were gathered from a female donor in good health and CMV-seronegative.

The chain links TRBV7-2 to TRBJ2-1; 8 positions match TRBD2. This CDR3 is 13 amino acids long. Trimming removed 2 bases from V and 10 bases from J; junction bases left unmatched: 4. Per the germline V gene, CDR1 is SGHTA and CDR2 is FQGNSA. CDR3 in DNA: TGTGCCAGCAGCTTAACTAGCGGTTTGGAGCAGTTCTTC. This encodes CASSLTSGLEQFF. Full variable domain (rest looked up from reference TRBV7-2 and TRBJ2-1): GAGVSQSPSNKVTEKGKDVELRCDPISGHTALYWYRQSLGQGLEFLIYFQGNSAPDKSGLPSDRFSAERTGGSVSTLTIQRTQQEDSAVYLCASSLTSGLEQFFGPGTRLTVL.

J is TRBJ2-7 and V is TRBV19; weak D call: TRBD1 (5 bases). Germline CDR1 LNHDA, CDR2 SQIVND (reference sequence). Trimming took off 1 base at V and 0 bases at J, with 16 bases between the two ends. This CDR3 contains 17 residues. The CDR3, as DNA: TGTGCCAGTAGTATAGGGGGCTTCTCCAAATTCTCCTACGAGCAGTACTTC. Translation gives CASSIGGFSKFSYEQYF.

V gene TRBV2 combines with J gene TRBJ2-3, with a weak D call TRBD2 (5 bases). V was shortened by 5 bases and J by 3 bases, with 9 bases between the two germline ends. The CDR3 is made up of 13 amino acids. Germline loops: CDR1 SNHLY, CDR2 FYNNEI. CDR3 nucleotides: TGTGCCAGCAGTCCCATAGCGACAGATACGCAGTATTTT. Protein: CASSPIATDTQYF.

The CDR3 DNA sequence: TGTGCCAGCAGTTACGACAGTTTCTATGGCTACACCTTC. Translated, it gives CASSYDSFYGYTF. The gene calls are TRBV6-5 and TRBJ1-2, with D possibly TRBD1 on 5 matching bases. CDR1 MNHEY and CDR2 SVGAGI come from the germline V gene. The CDR3 runs to 13 residues. The V and J ends lost 2 bases and 4 bases respectively, with 8 bases between them.

This clone was seen a single time. V usage is TRBV7-9 and J usage is TRBJ2-2; TRBD2 is a possible D gene (6 bases). Germline CDR1 reads SEHNR; CDR2 reads FQNEAQ (reference sequence). CDR3 length: 17 amino acids. Between the trimmed V and J ends, which lost 5 bases and 9 bases, there was a span of 25 bases. CDR3 in amino acids: CASSPGVSARESRELFF. The CDR3 DNA reads as TGTGCCAGCAGCCCGGGGGTAAGCGCCAGAGAGTCCCGGGAGCTGTTTTTT.

CDR3 coding DNA: TGTGCCAGCAGCTTAGCGAGAATGGAGGGAGTGGAGACTGAAGCTTTCTTT. This sequence encodes CASSLARMEGVETEAFF. The chain is built from TRBV7-2 and TRBJ1-1; D remains ambiguous. Germline values: CDR1 SGHTA, CDR2 FQGNSA. The CDR3 runs 17 residues. Trimming pared 0 bases from V and 5 bases from J, leaving 19 bases between.

This clone was found a few times. The gene calls are TRBV12-5 and TRBJ2-2, with D hard to call. CDR1 LGHNT and CDR2 FRNRAP come from the germline V gene. Trimming removed 1 base at V and 4 bases at J, with 7 bases between. The CDR3 has 14 amino acids. CDR3 in amino acids: CASGLGQVTGELFF. The CDR3, as DNA: TGTGCTAGTGGTTTGGGGCAGGTCACCGGGGAGCTGTTTTTT.

V usage is TRBV5-8 and J usage is TRBJ1-2; no firm D call. CDR3 size: 14 residues. Trimming left V 0 bases short and J 1 base short, with 7 bases between. CDR1 is SGHTS, CDR2 YDEGEE, per germline. The CDR3 region is CASSLDQINYGYTF. CDR3 coding DNA: TGTGCCAGCAGCTTGGACCAGATTAACTATGGCTACACCTTC.

The chain couples TRBV27 to TRBJ1-5; a weak D match, TRBD1 (5 bases). Germline V lookup: CDR1 MNHEY, CDR2 SMNVEV (reference sequence). The CDR3 spans 17 residues. V shed 4 bases and J shed 4 bases, with 20 bases lying between them. The CDR3 loop reads CASSSTVMEGLNQPQHF. The CDR3 nucleotides read TGTGCCAGCAGTTCGACAGTGATGGAGGGATTAAATCAGCCCCAGCATTTT.

The V and J genes are TRBV5-1 and TRBJ2-5, with a tentative D call TRBD1 (6 bases). The V and J ends lost 0 bases and 4 bases respectively, with 13 bases between them. The V gene's germline CDR1 is SGHRS and CDR2 YFSETQ. The CDR3 loop spans 15 amino acids. The CDR3 sequence is CASSLDGTLGETQYF. The CDR3 DNA reads TGCGCCAGCAGCTTGGACGGGACACTGGGAGAGACCCAGTACTTC.

The chain recombines TRBV9 with TRBJ2-3; 8 bases are shared with TRBD2. After removal of 0 bases from V and 3 bases from J, the junction contained 3 bases not matched to a gene. Per germline, CDR1 SGDLS and CDR2 YYNGEE. The CDR3 is made up of 15 amino acids. Written as DNA, the CDR3 is TGTGCCAGCAGCGTAGGGGGACTAGAAACAGATACGCAGTATTTT. Translation: CASSVGGLETDTQYF.

The chain employs TRBV28 and TRBJ1-2; D perhaps matches TRBD1 (6 bases). V was cut by 3 bases and J by 8 bases, with 10 bases left in between. Germline loops: CDR1 MDHEN, CDR2 SYDVKM. The CDR3 totals 12 residues. This chain's CDR3 is CASSLRGGGYTF. CDR3 sequence (DNA): TGTGCCAGCAGTTTGAGGGGGGGAGGCTACACCTTC.